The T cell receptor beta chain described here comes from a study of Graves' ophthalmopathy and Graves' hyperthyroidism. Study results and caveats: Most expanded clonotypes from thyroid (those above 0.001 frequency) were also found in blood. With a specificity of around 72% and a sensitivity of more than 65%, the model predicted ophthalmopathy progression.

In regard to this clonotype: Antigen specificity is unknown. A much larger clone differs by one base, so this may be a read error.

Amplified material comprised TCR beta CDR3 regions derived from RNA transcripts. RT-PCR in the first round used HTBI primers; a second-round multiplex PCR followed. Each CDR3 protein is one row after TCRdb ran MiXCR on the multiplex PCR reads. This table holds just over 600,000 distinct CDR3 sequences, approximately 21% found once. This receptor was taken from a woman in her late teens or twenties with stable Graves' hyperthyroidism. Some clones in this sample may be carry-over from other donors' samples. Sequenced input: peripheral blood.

The CDR3, as DNA: TGTGCCAGGGGAAAGGGGGACAATCAGCCCCAGCAGTTT. Translation: CARGKGDNQPQQF. V and J are TRBV10-3 and TRBJ1-5, with D possibly matching TRBD1 (6 bases). This CDR3 is 13 amino acids long. Germline V gives CDR1 ENHRY, CDR2 SYGVKD.